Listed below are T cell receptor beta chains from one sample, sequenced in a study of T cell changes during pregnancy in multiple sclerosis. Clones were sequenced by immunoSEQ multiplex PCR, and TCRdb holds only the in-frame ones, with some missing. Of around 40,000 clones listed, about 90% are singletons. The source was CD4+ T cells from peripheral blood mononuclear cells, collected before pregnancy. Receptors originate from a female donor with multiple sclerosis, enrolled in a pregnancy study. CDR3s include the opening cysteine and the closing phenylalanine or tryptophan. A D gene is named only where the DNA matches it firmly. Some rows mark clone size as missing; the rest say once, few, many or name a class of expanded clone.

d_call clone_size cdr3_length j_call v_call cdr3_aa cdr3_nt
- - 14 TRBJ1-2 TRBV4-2 CASSQENQGGGYTF TGTGCCAGTAGCCAAGAAAACCAGGGTGGTGGCTACACCTTC
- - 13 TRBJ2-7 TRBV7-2 CASSTGLNYEQYF TGTGCCAGCAGCACGGGACTGAACTACGAGCAGTACTTC
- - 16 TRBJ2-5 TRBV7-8 CASSLAGVAEEETQYF TGTGCCAGCAGCTTAGCGGGAGTAGCGGAGGAAGAGACCCAGTACTTC
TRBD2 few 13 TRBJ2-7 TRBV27 CASRLAGFYEQYF TGTGCCAGCCGACTAGCGGGGTTCTACGAGCAGTACTTC
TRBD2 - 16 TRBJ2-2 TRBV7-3 CASSRGAGLNTGELFF TGTGCCAGCAGCCGAGGAGCGGGGCTGAACACCGGGGAGCTGTTTTTT
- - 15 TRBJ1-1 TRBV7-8 CASSLVSGVNTEAFF TGTGCCAGCAGCTTAGTGTCAGGGGTGAACACTGAAGCTTTCTTT
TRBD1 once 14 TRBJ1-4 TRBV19 CASGGTVTNEKLFF TGTGCCAGTGGAGGGACAGTAACTAATGAAAAACTGTTTTTT
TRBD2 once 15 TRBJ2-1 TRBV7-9 CASSPTSASGEEQFF TGTGCCAGCAGTCCGACTAGCGCGTCGGGTGAGGAGCAGTTCTTC
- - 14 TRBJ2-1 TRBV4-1 CASSQAPEGSEQFF TGCGCCAGCAGCCAAGCCCCGGAGGGGTCGGAACAGTTCTTC
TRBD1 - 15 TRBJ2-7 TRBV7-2 CASSFIGTVSYEQYF TGTGCCAGCAGCTTTATAGGGACAGTATCCTACGAGCAGTACTTC
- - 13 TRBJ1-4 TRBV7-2 CASSSSTVGKLFF TGTGCCAGCAGCTCATCGACAGTAGGAAAACTGTTTTTT
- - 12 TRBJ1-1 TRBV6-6 CASSYSADPAFF TGTGCCAGCAGTTACTCTGCGGATCCAGCTTTCTTT
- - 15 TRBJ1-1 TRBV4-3 CASSQDIRRNTEAFF TGCGCCAGCAGCCAAGATATACGGAGAAACACTGAAGCTTTCTTT
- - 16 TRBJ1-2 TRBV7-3 CASSVSSTQGPLGYTF TGTGCCAGCAGCGTAAGCTCCACCCAGGGGCCCCTTGGCTACACCTTC
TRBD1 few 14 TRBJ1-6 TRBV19 CASTLDRYNSPLHF TGTGCCAGTACTTTGGACAGGTATAATTCACCCCTCCACTTT
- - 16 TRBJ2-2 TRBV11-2 CASSLVLPPNTGELFF TGTGCCAGCAGCTTAGTACTTCCCCCGAACACCGGGGAGCTGTTTTTT
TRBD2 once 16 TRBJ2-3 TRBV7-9 CASSSLPGLSADTQYF TGTGCCAGCAGCTCCCTTCCGGGACTATCGGCAGATACGCAGTATTTT
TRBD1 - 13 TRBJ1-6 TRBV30 CAWSGTGNSPLHF TGTGCCTGGAGTGGGACAGGGAATTCACCCCTCCACTTT
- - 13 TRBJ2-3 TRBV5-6 CASERTGTDTQYF TGTGCCAGCGAGAGGACTGGCACAGATACGCAGTATTTT
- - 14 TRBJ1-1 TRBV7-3 CASSASGLNTEAFF TGTGCCAGCAGCGCCAGCGGGTTGAACACTGAAGCTTTCTTT
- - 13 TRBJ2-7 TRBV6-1 CASSETGPYEQYF TGTGCCAGCAGTGAGACAGGCCCCTACGAGCAGTACTTC
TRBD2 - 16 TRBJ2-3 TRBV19 CASSSGGAGKADTQYF TGTGCCAGTAGTAGCGGGGGGGCCGGTAAGGCAGATACGCAGTATTTT
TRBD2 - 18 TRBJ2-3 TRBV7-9 CASSSRRGLAGGTDTQYF TGTGCCAGCAGCTCTAGAAGGGGACTAGCGGGGGGCACAGATACGCAGTATTTT
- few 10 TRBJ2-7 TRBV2 CASRYYEQYF TGTGCCAGCCGTTACTACGAGCAGTACTTC
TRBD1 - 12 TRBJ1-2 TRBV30 CAWTDRGAGYTF TGTGCCTGGACCGACAGGGGGGCTGGCTACACCTTC
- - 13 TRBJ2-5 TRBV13 CASSIRVQETQYF TGTGCCAGCAGTATCAGGGTACAAGAGACCCAGTACTTC
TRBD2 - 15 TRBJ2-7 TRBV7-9 CASSQAGILTYEQYF TGTGCCAGCAGCCAAGCGGGGATCCTGACCTACGAGCAGTACTTC
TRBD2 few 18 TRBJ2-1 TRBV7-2 CASSSGLAGGHSYNEQFF TGTGCCAGCAGCTCGGGACTAGCGGGGGGGCATTCCTACAATGAGCAGTTCTTC
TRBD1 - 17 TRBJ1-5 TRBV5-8 CASSLAGGQGSNQPQHF TGTGCCAGCAGCTTGGCCGGGGGACAGGGAAGCAATCAGCCCCAGCATTTT
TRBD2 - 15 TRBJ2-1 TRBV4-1 CASSFSTSGLNEQFF TGCGCCAGCAGCTTCTCGACTAGCGGGCTCAATGAGCAGTTCTTC
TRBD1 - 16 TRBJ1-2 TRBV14 CASSQEFRGRLGGYTF TGTGCCAGCAGCCAAGAATTCAGGGGGCGGTTGGGTGGCTACACCTTC
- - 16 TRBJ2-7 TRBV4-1 CASSQGPGGGLPEQYF TGCGCCAGCAGCCAAGGTCCGGGTGGGGGCCTCCCCGAGCAGTACTTC
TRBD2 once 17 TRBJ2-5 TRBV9 CASSVGLAGAQQETQYF TGTGCCAGCAGCGTAGGGCTAGCGGGGGCCCAACAAGAGACCCAGTACTTC
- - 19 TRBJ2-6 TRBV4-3 CASSQDDPGTFSGANVLTF TGCGCCAGCAGCCAAGATGATCCGGGTACTTTTTCTGGGGCCAACGTCCTGACTTTC